This TCR beta chain was recorded in a study of cytomegalovirus exposure and HLA in healthy donors. Study observations and caveats: Being productive about 90% or about 30% of the time was typical of most TCR beta V segments in an earlier analysis. In a later analysis, TCR beta V- and J-gene trimming was associated with a missense DCLRE1C variant.

Amplification used 60 Vbeta primers and 13 Jbeta primers. Profiled with immunoSEQ multiplex PCR; TCRdb holds only in-frame clones, not every one. The data show 50,000 to 65,000 clones, with 82% seen just once and under 3.5% held by the top ten. As for this clone: Its specificity is unknown.

The V gene end was trimmed by 5 bases and the J gene end by 1 base; junction bases not matched to a gene: 6. Germline V gene sequence: CDR1 MRHNA, CDR2 SNTAGT. This CDR3 is 16 amino acids long. The rearrangement uses TRBV6-4 and TRBJ2-2, with 8 bases identical to TRBD1. Specimen: PBMCs. The sequence came from a woman under 30 in good health and CMV-seronegative. CDR3 loop: CASSMETGENTGELFF. The CDR3 DNA follows: TGTGCCAGCAGTATGGAGACAGGGGAGAACACCGGGGAGCTGTTTTTT.